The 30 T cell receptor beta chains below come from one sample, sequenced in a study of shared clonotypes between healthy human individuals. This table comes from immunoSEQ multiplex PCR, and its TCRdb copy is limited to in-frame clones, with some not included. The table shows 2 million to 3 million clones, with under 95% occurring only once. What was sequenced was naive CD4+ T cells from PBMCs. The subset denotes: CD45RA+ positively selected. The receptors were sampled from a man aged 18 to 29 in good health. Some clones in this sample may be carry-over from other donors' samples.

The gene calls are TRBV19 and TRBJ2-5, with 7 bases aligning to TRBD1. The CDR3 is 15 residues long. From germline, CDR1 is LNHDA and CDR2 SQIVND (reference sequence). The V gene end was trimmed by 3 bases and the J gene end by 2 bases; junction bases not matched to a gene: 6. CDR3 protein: CASSISTGNQETQYF. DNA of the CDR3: TGTGCCAGTAGTATTTCGACAGGGAATCAAGAGACCCAGTACTTC.

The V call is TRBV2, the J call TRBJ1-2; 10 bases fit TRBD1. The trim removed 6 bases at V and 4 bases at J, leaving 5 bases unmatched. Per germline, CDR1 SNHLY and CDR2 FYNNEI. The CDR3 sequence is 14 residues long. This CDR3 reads CASSQGTGVYGYTF. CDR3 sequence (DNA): TGTGCCAGCAGCCAAGGGACAGGGGTCTATGGCTACACCTTC.

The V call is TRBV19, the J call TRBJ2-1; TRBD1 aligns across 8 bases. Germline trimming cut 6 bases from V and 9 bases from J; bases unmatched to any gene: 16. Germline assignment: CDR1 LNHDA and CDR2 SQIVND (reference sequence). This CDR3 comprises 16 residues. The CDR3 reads CASSSSRTGTFGEQFF. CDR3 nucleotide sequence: TGTGCCAGTAGCTCATCTCGGACAGGGACCTTCGGTGAGCAGTTCTTC. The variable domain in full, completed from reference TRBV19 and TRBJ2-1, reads DGGITQSPKYLFRKEGQNVTLSCEQNLNHDAMYWYRQDPGQGLRLIYYSQIVNDFQKGDIAEGYSVSREKKESFPLTVTSAQKNPTAFYLCASSSSRTGTFGEQFFGPGTRLTVL.

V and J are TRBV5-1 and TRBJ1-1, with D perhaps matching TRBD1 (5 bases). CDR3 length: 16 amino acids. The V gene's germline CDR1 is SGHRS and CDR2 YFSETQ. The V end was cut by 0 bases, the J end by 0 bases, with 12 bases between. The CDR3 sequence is CASSLGITGMNTEAFF. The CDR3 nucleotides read TGCGCCAGCAGCTTGGGGATAACAGGCATGAACACTGAAGCTTTCTTT.

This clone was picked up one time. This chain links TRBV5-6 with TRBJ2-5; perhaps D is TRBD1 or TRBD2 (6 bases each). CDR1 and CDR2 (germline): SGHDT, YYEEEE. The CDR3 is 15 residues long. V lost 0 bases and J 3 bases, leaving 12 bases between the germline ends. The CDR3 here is CASSLEEGTKETQYF. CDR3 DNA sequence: TGTGCCAGCAGCTTGGAGGAGGGGACAAAAGAGACCCAGTACTTC.

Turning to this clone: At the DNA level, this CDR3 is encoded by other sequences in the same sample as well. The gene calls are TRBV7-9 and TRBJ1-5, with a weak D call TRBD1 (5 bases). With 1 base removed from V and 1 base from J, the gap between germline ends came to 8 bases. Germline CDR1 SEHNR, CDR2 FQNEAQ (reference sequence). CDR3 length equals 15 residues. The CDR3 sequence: CASSLGGGSNQPQHF. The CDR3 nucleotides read TGTGCCAGCAGCTTAGGCGGGGGAAGCAATCAGCCCCAGCATTTT.

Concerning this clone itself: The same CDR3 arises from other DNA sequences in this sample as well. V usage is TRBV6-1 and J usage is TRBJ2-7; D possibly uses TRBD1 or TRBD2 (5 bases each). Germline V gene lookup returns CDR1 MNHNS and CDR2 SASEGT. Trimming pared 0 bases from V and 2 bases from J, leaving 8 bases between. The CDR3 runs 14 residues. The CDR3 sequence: CASSEAWGPYEQYF. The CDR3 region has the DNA TGTGCCAGCAGTGAAGCGTGGGGACCCTACGAGCAGTACTTC.

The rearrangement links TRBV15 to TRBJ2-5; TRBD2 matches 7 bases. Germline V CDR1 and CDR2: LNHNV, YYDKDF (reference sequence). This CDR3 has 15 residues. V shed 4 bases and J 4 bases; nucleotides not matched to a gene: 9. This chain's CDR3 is CATSTSGIKGETQYF. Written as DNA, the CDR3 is TGTGCCACCAGCACAAGCGGGATCAAAGGAGAGACCCAGTACTTC.

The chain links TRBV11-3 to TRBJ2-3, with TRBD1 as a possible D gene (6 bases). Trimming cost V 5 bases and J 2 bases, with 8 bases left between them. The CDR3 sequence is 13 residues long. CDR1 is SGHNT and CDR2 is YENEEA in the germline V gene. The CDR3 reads CASSGQSTDTQYF. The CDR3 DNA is TGTGCCAGCAGCGGACAGTCCACAGATACGCAGTATTTT.

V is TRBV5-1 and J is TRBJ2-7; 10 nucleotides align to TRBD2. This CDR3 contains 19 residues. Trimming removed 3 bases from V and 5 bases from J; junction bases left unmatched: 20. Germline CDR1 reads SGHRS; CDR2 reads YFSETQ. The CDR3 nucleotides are TGCGCCAGCAGCTCACCTACCGGTAGCGGGAGGTGGTCGAGCGACGAGCAGTACTTC. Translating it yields CASSSPTGSGRWSSDEQYF.

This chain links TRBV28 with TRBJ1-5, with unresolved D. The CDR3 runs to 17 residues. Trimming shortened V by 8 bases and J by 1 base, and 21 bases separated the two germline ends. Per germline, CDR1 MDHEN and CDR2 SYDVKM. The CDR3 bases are TGTGCCAGCGAGAGAGACCGCAGCCGGCGGAGCAATCAGCCCCAGCATTTT. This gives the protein CASERDRSRRSNQPQHF.

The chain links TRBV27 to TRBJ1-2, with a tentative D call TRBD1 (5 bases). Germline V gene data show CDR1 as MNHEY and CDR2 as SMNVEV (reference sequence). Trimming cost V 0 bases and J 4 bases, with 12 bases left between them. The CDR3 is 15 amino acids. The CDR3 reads CASSLSSRGGYGYTF. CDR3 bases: TGTGCCAGCAGTTTATCGAGTAGGGGAGGCTATGGCTACACCTTC.

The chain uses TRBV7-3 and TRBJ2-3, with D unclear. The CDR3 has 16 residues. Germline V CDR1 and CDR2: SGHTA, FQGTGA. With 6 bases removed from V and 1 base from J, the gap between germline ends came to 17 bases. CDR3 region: CASRPRPKSRTDTQYF. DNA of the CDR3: TGTGCCAGCAGACCAAGGCCCAAATCACGCACAGATACGCAGTATTTT.

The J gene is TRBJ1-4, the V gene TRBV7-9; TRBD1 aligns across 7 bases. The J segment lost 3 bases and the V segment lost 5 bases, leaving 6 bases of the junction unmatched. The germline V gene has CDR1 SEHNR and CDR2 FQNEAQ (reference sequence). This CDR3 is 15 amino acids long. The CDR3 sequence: CASSTSTGPNEKLFF. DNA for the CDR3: TGTGCCAGCAGCACGTCGACAGGGCCTAATGAAAAACTGTTTTTT.

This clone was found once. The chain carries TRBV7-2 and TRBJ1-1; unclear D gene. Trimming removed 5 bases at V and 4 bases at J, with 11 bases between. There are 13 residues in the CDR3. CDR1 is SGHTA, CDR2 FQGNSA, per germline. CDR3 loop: CASSPSRFTEAFF. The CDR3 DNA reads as TGTGCCAGCAGCCCCTCGCGGTTCACTGAAGCTTTCTTT.

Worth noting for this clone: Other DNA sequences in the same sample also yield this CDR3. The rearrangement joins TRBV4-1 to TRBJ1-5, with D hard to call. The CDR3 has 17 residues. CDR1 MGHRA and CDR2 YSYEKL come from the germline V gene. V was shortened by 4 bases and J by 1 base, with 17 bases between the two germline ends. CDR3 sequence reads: CASSPRWAGRSNQPQHF. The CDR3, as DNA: TGCGCCAGCAGCCCAAGATGGGCGGGGAGGAGCAATCAGCCCCAGCATTTT.

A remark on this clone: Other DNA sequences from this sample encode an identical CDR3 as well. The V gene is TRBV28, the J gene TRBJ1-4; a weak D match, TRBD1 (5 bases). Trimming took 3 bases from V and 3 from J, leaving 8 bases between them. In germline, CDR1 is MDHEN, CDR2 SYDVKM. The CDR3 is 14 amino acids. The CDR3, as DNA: TGTGCCAGCAGTTTGGGCAGGGCTAATGAAAAACTGTTTTTT. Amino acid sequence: CASSLGRANEKLFF.

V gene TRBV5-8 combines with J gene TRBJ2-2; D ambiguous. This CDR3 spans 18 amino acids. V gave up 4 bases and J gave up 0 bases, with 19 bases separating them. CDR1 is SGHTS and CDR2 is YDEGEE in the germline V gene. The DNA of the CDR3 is TGTGCCAGCAGCCCTGTCGGCTGGACCCGGACGAACACCGGGGAGCTGTTTTTT. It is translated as CASSPVGWTRTNTGELFF.

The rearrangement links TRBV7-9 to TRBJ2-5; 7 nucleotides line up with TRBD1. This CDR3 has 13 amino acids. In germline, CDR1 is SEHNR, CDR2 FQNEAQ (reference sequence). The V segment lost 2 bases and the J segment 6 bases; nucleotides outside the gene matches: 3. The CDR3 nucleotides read TGTGCCAGCAGCTTATCACAGGGGAAGACCCAGTACTTC. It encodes CASSLSQGKTQYF. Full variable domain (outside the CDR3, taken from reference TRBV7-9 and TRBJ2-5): DTGVSQNPRHKITKRGQNVTFRCDPISEHNRLYWYRQTLGQGPEFLTYFQNEAQLEKSRLLSDRFSAERPKGSFSTLEIQRTEQGDSAMYLCASSLSQGKTQYFGPGTRLLVL.

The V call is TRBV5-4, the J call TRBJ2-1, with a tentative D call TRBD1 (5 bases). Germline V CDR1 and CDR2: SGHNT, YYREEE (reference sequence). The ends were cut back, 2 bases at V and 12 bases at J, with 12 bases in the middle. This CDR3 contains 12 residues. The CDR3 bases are TGTGCCAGCAGCTTTATAACAGGTGGGCAGTTCTTC. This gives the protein CASSFITGGQFF.

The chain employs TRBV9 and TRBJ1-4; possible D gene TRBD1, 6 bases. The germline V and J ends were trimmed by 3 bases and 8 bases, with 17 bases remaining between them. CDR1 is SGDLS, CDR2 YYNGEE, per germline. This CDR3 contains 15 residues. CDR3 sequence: CASSAIQGVGEKLFF. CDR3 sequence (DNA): TGTGCCAGCAGCGCGATACAGGGTGTGGGGGAAAAACTGTTTTTT. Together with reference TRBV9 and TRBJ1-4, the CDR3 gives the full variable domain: DSGVTQTPKHLITATGQRVTLRCSPRSGDLSVYWYQQSLDQGLQFLIQYYNGEERAKGNILERFSAQQFPDLHSELNLSSLELGDSALYFCASSAIQGVGEKLFFGSGTQLSVL.

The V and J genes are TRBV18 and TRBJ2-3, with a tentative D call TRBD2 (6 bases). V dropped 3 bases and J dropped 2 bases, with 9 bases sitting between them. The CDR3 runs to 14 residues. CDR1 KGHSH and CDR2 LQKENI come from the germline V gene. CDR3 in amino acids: CASSPSGDTDTQYF. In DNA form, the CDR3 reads TGTGCCAGCTCACCTAGCGGCGACACAGATACGCAGTATTTT.

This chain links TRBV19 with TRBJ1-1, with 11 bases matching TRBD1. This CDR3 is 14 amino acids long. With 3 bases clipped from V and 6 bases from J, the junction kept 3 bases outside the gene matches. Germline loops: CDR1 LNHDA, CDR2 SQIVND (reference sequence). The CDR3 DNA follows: TGTGCCAGTAGTATCCGGGACAGGGGGGCTGAAGCTTTCTTT. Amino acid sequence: CASSIRDRGAEAFF.

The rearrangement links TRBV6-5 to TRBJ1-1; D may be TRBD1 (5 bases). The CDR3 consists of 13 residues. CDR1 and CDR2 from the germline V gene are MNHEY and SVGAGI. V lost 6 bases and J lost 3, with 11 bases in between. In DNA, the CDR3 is TGTGCCAGCAGAAACAGACAGCACACTGAAGCTTTCTTT. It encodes CASRNRQHTEAFF.

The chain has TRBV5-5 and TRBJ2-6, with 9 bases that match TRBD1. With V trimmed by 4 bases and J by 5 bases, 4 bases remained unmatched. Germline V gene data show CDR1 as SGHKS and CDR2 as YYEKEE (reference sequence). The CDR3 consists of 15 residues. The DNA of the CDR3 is TGTGCCAGCAGCGGAACAGGGGGCAGGGCCAACGTCCTGACTTTC. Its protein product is CASSGTGGRANVLTF.

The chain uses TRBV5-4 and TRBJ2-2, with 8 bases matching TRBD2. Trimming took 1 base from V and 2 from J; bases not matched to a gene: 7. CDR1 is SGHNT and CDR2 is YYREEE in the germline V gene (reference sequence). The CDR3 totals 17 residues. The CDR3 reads CASSLSPAGANTGELFF. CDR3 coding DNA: TGTGCCAGCAGCTTGTCCCCAGCGGGAGCAAACACCGGGGAGCTGTTTTTT.

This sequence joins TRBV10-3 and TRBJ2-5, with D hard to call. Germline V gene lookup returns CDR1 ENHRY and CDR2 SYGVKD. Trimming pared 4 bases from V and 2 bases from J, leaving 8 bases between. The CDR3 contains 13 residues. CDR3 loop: CAISGRDQETQYF. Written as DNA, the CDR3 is TGTGCCATCAGTGGTAGGGATCAAGAGACCCAGTACTTC.

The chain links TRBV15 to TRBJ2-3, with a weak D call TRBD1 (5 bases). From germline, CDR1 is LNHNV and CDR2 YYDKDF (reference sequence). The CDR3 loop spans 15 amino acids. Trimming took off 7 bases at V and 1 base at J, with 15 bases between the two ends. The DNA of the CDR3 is TGTGCCACCACCACGGCCAAACAGGGCACAGATACGCAGTATTTT. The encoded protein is CATTTAKQGTDTQYF.

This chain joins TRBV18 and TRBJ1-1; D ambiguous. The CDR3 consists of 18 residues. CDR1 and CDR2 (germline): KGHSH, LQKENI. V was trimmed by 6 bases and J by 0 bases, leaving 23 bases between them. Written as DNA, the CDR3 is TGTGCCAGCTCTCCCGGGGTAGGGTGGTCGATGGTGAACACTGAAGCTTTCTTT. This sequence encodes CASSPGVGWSMVNTEAFF.

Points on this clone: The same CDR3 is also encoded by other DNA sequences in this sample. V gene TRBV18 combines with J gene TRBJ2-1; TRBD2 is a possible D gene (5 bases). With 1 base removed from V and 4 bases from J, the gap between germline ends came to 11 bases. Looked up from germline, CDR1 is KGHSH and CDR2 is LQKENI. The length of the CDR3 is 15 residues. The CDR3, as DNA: TGTGCCAGCTCACCACTAGCTGGCGGGTACAATGAGCAGTTCTTC. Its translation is CASSPLAGGYNEQFF.